These 20 T cell receptor beta chains were sequenced from one sample in a study of immune evolution from preneoplasia to lung adenocarcinoma. Data came from immunoSEQ multiplex PCR; TCRdb stores just in-frame clones and leaves some out. The sample lists roughly 3,800 clones; over 70% were seen once. The sample comprised FFPE adjacent normal lung tissue. The source of these receptors is a person in their 70s with lung adenocarcinoma.

The V call is TRBV9, the J call TRBJ2-1, with 7 bases identical to TRBD1. CDR1 and CDR2 from the germline V gene are SGDLS and YYNGEE. Unmatched junction bases numbered 11, after V lost 8 bases and J lost 3 bases. CDR3 length: 15 residues. The CDR3 DNA follows: TGTGCCAGTACTCCTGGGACAGAGAACTACAATGAGCAGTTCTTC. Translation gives CASTPGTENYNEQFF.

This chain joins TRBV28 and TRBJ2-1; perhaps TRBD1 as D (5 bases). The CDR3 totals 14 residues. Trimming stripped 2 bases from V and 8 bases from J, with 13 bases between. Germline V gives CDR1 MDHEN, CDR2 SYDVKM. The CDR3 spells CASSLQGSWYEQFF. The CDR3 DNA is TGTGCCAGCAGTTTACAGGGTTCTTGGTATGAGCAGTTCTTC.

The chain links TRBV30 to TRBJ1-2; D not certain. Germline V gives CDR1 GTSNPN, CDR2 SVGIG (reference sequence). The CDR3 covers 12 residues. The V gene lost 2 bases and the J gene lost 2 bases, with 6 bases spanning the gap. For the CDR3, the DNA is TGTGCCTGGAGTTTACTAAACTATGGCTACACCTTC. It codes for CAWSLLNYGYTF. The full variable domain, with the rest looked up from reference TRBV30 and TRBJ1-2, is SQTIHQWPATLVQPVGSPLSLECTVEGTSNPNLYWYRQAAGRGLQLLFYSVGIGQISSEVPQNLSASRPQDRQFILSSKKLLLSDSGFYLCAWSLLNYGYTFGSGTRLTVV.

V gene TRBV18 combines with J gene TRBJ2-1; 9 bases are shared with TRBD2. Germline V gene data show CDR1 as KGHSH and CDR2 as LQKENI. The ends lost 2 bases at V and 7 bases at J; junction bases unmatched: 6. The CDR3 is 15 amino acids. Written as DNA, the CDR3 is TGTGCCAGCTCACCAGGGAGCGGGAGGTCAAATGAGCAGTTCTTC. Translated, it gives CASSPGSGRSNEQFF.

The genes are TRBV30 and TRBJ2-5; D tentatively fits TRBD1 or TRBD2 (5 bases each). V lost 5 bases and J lost 1, with 20 bases in between. The CDR3 contains 16 residues. Germline V CDR1 and CDR2: GTSNPN, SVGIG (reference sequence). For the CDR3, the DNA is TGTGCCTGGGCAATAAGACAGTGGAGGTCCCAAGAGACCCAGTACTTC. Protein product: CAWAIRQWRSQETQYF.

This chain links TRBV27 with TRBJ2-2; TRBD2 might be the D (6 bases). This CDR3 comprises 16 residues. Germline loops: CDR1 MNHEY, CDR2 SMNVEV (reference sequence). V gave up 6 bases and J gave up 4 bases, with 18 bases separating them. CDR3: CASSTGGGLLTGELFF. The CDR3 region has the DNA TGTGCCAGCAGCACCGGGGGAGGATTACTCACCGGGGAGCTGTTTTTT.

The CDR3, as DNA: TGCAGTGCTGCGGCGGCCTACGAGCAGTACTTC. Translation: CSAAAAYEQYF. The V and J genes are TRBV20-1 and TRBJ2-7; no firm D call. V was cut by 5 bases and J by 2 bases, with 7 bases left in between. CDR1 and CDR2 from the germline V gene are DFQATT and SNEGSKA (reference sequence). This CDR3 has 11 residues.

The chain couples TRBV7-9 to TRBJ2-7; 8 bases fit TRBD1. After removal of 5 bases from V and 5 bases from J, the junction contained 11 bases not matched to a gene. The V gene's germline CDR1 is SEHNR and CDR2 FQNEAQ (reference sequence). The CDR3 runs to 15 residues. The CDR3 DNA is TGTGCCAGCAGCCCGGACAGGGTAAAATGGAACGAGCAGTACTTC. It yields the protein CASSPDRVKWNEQYF.

This sequence joins TRBV7-4 and TRBJ2-3; 12 bases align to TRBD2. V lost 4 bases and J lost 5; bases outside the gene matches: 4. The length of the CDR3 is 15 residues. Germline V gives CDR1 SGHVT, CDR2 SQSDAQ. The CDR3 spells CASSSSGGELDTQYF. The CDR3 DNA follows: TGTGCCAGCAGCTCTAGCGGGGGGGAGCTAGATACGCAGTATTTT.

This clone was observed a single time. The chain combines TRBV18 with TRBJ1-4; no clear D gene. V was trimmed by 5 bases and J by 5 bases, leaving 18 bases between them. The CDR3 sequence is 16 residues long. Per germline, CDR1 KGHSH and CDR2 LQKENI. Here the CDR3 reads CASSLSKGGFNEKLFF. CDR3 DNA sequence: TGTGCCAGCTCATTGTCCAAAGGAGGCTTCAATGAAAAACTGTTTTTT.

This chain uses TRBV28 with TRBJ2-1; TRBD2 matches 8 bases. The J segment lost 9 bases and the V segment lost 6 bases, leaving 13 bases of the junction unmatched. Germline CDR1 and CDR2: MDHEN and SYDVKM. This CDR3 comprises 15 residues. The CDR3 region is CASSRYEYSGTEQFF. CDR3 bases: TGTGCCAGCAGCCGTTACGAATATAGCGGGACTGAGCAGTTCTTC.

The chain joins TRBV28 to TRBJ2-5; maybe TRBD1 (6 bases). CDR1 is MDHEN and CDR2 is SYDVKM in the germline V gene. V was shortened by 9 bases and J by 4 bases, with 12 bases between the two germline ends. The CDR3 extends over 12 amino acids. Here the CDR3 reads CARLRGRETQYF. CDR3 DNA sequence: TGTGCCAGATTAAGGGGGAGAGAGACCCAGTACTTC.

The chain combines TRBV30 with TRBJ1-5; D perhaps matches TRBD1 (5 bases). Per the germline V gene, CDR1 is GTSNPN and CDR2 is SVGIG (reference sequence). CDR3 length equals 13 residues. V was shortened by 0 bases and J by 5 bases, with 8 bases between the two germline ends. Written as DNA, the CDR3 is TGTGCCTGGAGTGTTGGGACCGATCAGCCCCAGCATTTT. Encoded protein: CAWSVGTDQPQHF.

The genes are TRBV6-5 and TRBJ1-1; possible D gene TRBD1, 5 bases. The length of the CDR3 is 14 residues. Germline V gives CDR1 MNHEY, CDR2 SVGAGI. Trimming cost V 11 bases and J 1 base, with 17 bases left between them. CDR3 region: CAANSGTENTEAFF. CDR3 DNA sequence: TGTGCCGCGAATTCAGGGACCGAGAACACTGAAGCTTTCTTT.

The chain couples TRBV5-1 to TRBJ2-7; D not certain. V gave up 6 bases and J gave up 0 bases, with 13 bases separating them. The CDR3 runs 14 residues. Germline lookup yields CDR1 SGHRS and CDR2 YFSETQ. The CDR3: CASMPDYHSYEQYF. CDR3 in DNA: TGCGCCAGCATGCCGGATTACCACTCCTACGAGCAGTACTTC.

CDR3 nucleotide sequence: TGTGCCAGCTCACGACAGGGGAACACTGAAGCTTTCTTT. Protein: CASSRQGNTEAFF. The V gene is TRBV18, the J gene TRBJ1-1; TRBD1 aligns across 7 bases. There are 13 residues in the CDR3. The V gene end was trimmed by 4 bases and the J gene end by 1 base; junction bases not matched to a gene: 0. Germline values: CDR1 KGHSH, CDR2 LQKENI.

In its sample, this clone was seen once. This chain links TRBV6-1 with TRBJ2-3, with 10 positions matching TRBD2. Per germline, CDR1 MNHNS and CDR2 SASEGT. CDR3 length: 14 residues. V lost 6 bases, J lost 6 bases, and 6 bases stayed unmatched. The CDR3 region is CASSGLAARDTQYF. DNA for the CDR3: TGTGCCAGCAGCGGACTAGCGGCCCGGGATACGCAGTATTTT.

The rearrangement uses TRBV4-2 and TRBJ2-7, with D unclear. The V end was cut by 4 bases, the J end by 4 bases, with 8 bases between. The length of the CDR3 is 12 residues. CDR1 is LGHNA, CDR2 YNFKEQ, per germline. The CDR3, as DNA: TGTGCCAGCAGCCTCTCCGGGTACGAGCAGTACTTC. This encodes CASSLSGYEQYF.

This clone was counted a single time. The rearrangement uses TRBV7-8 and TRBJ1-2; D not resolved. The germline gives CDR1 SGHVS, CDR2 FQNEAQ. V gave up 5 bases and J gave up 4 bases, with 20 bases separating them. This CDR3 comprises 16 residues. CDR3 sequence reads: CASSVNVTRKTYGYTF. For the CDR3, the DNA is TGTGCCAGCAGCGTTAACGTTACCCGAAAGACCTATGGCTACACCTTC.

The CDR3 sequence: CAWSGVGTDTQYF. In DNA, the CDR3 is TGTGCCTGGAGTGGGGTAGGCACAGATACGCAGTATTTT. The V gene is TRBV30, the J gene TRBJ2-3; no firm D call. V was cut by 1 base and J by 1 base, with 6 bases left in between. The CDR3 has 13 amino acids. Germline CDR1 is GTSNPN and CDR2 is SVGIG (reference sequence). Full variable domain (rest looked up from reference TRBV30 and TRBJ2-3): SQTIHQWPATLVQPVGSPLSLECTVEGTSNPNLYWYRQAAGRGLQLLFYSVGIGQISSEVPQNLSASRPQDRQFILSSKKLLLSDSGFYLCAWSGVGTDTQYFGPGTRLTVL.